The 22 T cell receptor beta chains below were found in one sample sequenced in a study of OX40 agonist ivuxolimab in advanced cancers. The method was immunoSEQ multiplex PCR; TCRdb's version includes in-frame clones alone and lacks a portion of them. The sample has over 70,000 clones; roughly 91% are singletons. The sample consisted of CD4+ or CD8+ T cells sorted from blood, taken in a trial of the OX40 agonist ivuxolimab. All receptors come from an adult with an advanced solid tumor such as melanoma, head and neck, liver or kidney cancer.

The V and J genes are TRBV6-5 and TRBJ1-4; D is possibly TRBD1 (6 bases). V was clipped by 2 bases and J by 5 bases, with 6 bases between them. Germline values: CDR1 MNHEY, CDR2 SVGAGI. The CDR3 length is 13 residues. The CDR3 spells CASSYTGNEKLFF. The CDR3 DNA reads TGTGCCAGCAGTTACACAGGGAATGAAAAACTGTTTTTT.

The chain recombines TRBV19 with TRBJ1-1; possibly TRBD1 for D (5 bases). Trimming took 6 bases from V and 6 from J, leaving 17 bases between them. Germline V gene data show CDR1 as LNHDA and CDR2 as SQIVND (reference sequence). The length of the CDR3 is 14 residues. The CDR3 DNA sequence: TGTGCCAGTAGATCGGCCGAGGGGTACGCTGAAGCTTTCTTT. Translation gives CASRSAEGYAEAFF.

This sequence joins TRBV5-1 and TRBJ1-1, with no clear D. V lost 0 bases, J lost 2 bases, and 14 bases lay in between. CDR1 SGHRS and CDR2 YFSETQ come from the germline V gene. The CDR3 is 16 amino acids. The CDR3 DNA follows: TGCGCCAGCAGCTTGGGAGATTTGGCCTTTAACACTGAAGCTTTCTTT. Translating it yields CASSLGDLAFNTEAFF.

This chain links TRBV18 with TRBJ1-1; D gene unclear. Germline V gives CDR1 KGHSH, CDR2 LQKENI. Trimming stripped 2 bases from V and 0 bases from J, with 10 bases between. The CDR3 is made up of 15 amino acids. CDR3 bases: TGTGCCAGCTCACCAGGGGAAATGGTGAACACTGAAGCTTTCTTT. Its translation: CASSPGEMVNTEAFF.

This clone appeared once. This sequence joins TRBV5-8 and TRBJ1-5; 10 bases fit TRBD1. Trimming cost V 3 bases and J 1 base; bases outside gene matches: 7. CDR3 size: 17 residues. Germline values: CDR1 SGHTS, CDR2 YDEGEE. CDR3 in DNA: TGTGCCAGCAGCTCCGGGACAGGGGCGTGGAGCAATCAGCCCCAGCATTTT. This codes for CASSSGTGAWSNQPQHF. Using reference TRBV5-8 and TRBJ1-5 for the parts outside the CDR3, the full variable domain is EAGVTQSPTHLIKTRGQQATLRCSPISGHTSVYWYQQALGLGLQFLLWYDEGEERNRGNFPPRFSGRQFPNYSSELNVNALELEDSALYLCASSSGTGAWSNQPQHFGDGTRLSIL.

This chain joins TRBV28 and TRBJ2-7; 10 bases are shared with TRBD1. The CDR3 is 14 residues long. V lost 7 bases and J lost 5; bases outside the gene matches: 8. Germline V gene sequence: CDR1 MDHEN, CDR2 SYDVKM. This chain's CDR3 is CASNRDRGFHEQYF. The CDR3 bases are TGTGCCAGCAACCGGGACAGGGGTTTCCACGAGCAGTACTTC.

The gene calls are TRBV27 and TRBJ2-3; D gene ambiguous. Germline CDR1 reads MNHEY; CDR2 reads SMNVEV (reference sequence). Trimming cost V 3 bases and J 4 bases, with 8 bases left between them. This CDR3 is built from 13 residues. The CDR3 DNA sequence: TGTGCCAGCAGTTTTGCAAGGGCAGATACGCAGTATTTT. Amino acids: CASSFARADTQYF.

The chain employs TRBV7-2 and TRBJ2-7; 11 positions agree with TRBD1. The V segment lost 5 bases and the J segment 2 bases; nucleotides outside the gene matches: 2. Looked up from germline, CDR1 is SGHTA and CDR2 is FQGNSA. This CDR3 comprises 14 residues. CDR3 sequence: CASSVGQGAYEQYF. CDR3 nucleotide sequence: TGTGCCAGCAGCGTGGGACAGGGGGCCTACGAGCAGTACTTC.

The chain has TRBV28 and TRBJ2-5, with D uncertain. CDR1 MDHEN and CDR2 SYDVKM come from the germline V gene. The V and J ends lost 5 bases and 1 base respectively, with 5 bases between them. CDR3 length equals 12 residues. The CDR3 sequence: CASSTPQETQYF. The CDR3 DNA reads TGTGCCAGCAGTACCCCCCAAGAGACCCAGTACTTC.

This clone appeared once. The rearrangement links TRBV4-3 to TRBJ2-2; D remains unclear. From germline, CDR1 is LGHNA and CDR2 YSLEER. Deletions cut 1 base from V and 0 bases from J, with 9 bases between. The CDR3 is made up of 16 amino acids. CDR3 DNA: TGCGCCAGCAGCCAAGCGGCCGCCCCGAACACCGGGGAGCTGTTTTTT. Protein sequence: CASSQAAAPNTGELFF.

The chain joins TRBV2 to TRBJ2-5, with D uncertain. Germline-derived CDR1 and CDR2 are SNHLY and FYNNEI. Trimming stripped 5 bases from V and 4 bases from J, with 2 bases between. CDR3 size: 10 residues. The CDR3 bases are TGTGCCAGCAGTCTAGAGACCCAGTACTTC. As protein: CASSLETQYF.

This clone was found a few times. This chain links TRBV29-1 with TRBJ2-5; perhaps TRBD1 as D (6 bases). V lost 4 bases and J lost 2, with 14 bases in between. The CDR3 totals 14 residues. Germline values: CDR1 SQVTM, CDR2 ANQGSEA. CDR3: CSVGWGLGQETQYF. The CDR3 coding sequence is TGCAGCGTTGGATGGGGGCTCGGACAAGAGACCCAGTACTTC.

The V gene is TRBV2, the J gene TRBJ2-3, with D maybe TRBD2 (5 bases). V lost 3 bases, J lost 4 bases, and 5 bases lay in between. CDR3 length: 12 amino acids. Germline V gives CDR1 SNHLY, CDR2 FYNNEI. The CDR3 DNA reads as TGTGCCAGCAGTGAGAGGGCAGATACGCAGTATTTT. This gives the protein CASSERADTQYF.

The gene calls are TRBV30 and TRBJ2-2, with 8 bases that match TRBD2. V trimming: 0 bases; J trimming: 6 bases; junction bases outside the gene matches: 9. This CDR3 is 16 amino acids long. Germline loops: CDR1 GTSNPN, CDR2 SVGIG (reference sequence). The DNA for the CDR3 is TGTGCCTGGAGTGTACGAACTAGCGGTCCTTCCGGGGAGCTGTTTTTT. Translating gives CAWSVRTSGPSGELFF.

CDR3 bases: TGTGCCAGCGGGAGGAAAAACATTCAGTACTTC. Translated: CASGRKNIQYF. This chain connects TRBV7-9 to TRBJ2-4; maybe TRBD2 (6 bases). Germline loops: CDR1 SEHNR, CDR2 FQNEAQ (reference sequence). The CDR3 sequence is 11 residues long. Trimming left V 8 bases short and J 4 bases short, with 6 bases between.

This chain joins TRBV6-6 and TRBJ2-5; D unresolved. Germline V gene data show CDR1 as MNHNY and CDR2 as SVGAGI (reference sequence). CDR3 length equals 13 residues. Trimming took 6 bases from V and 5 from J, leaving 13 bases between them. CDR3 nucleotides: TGTGCCAGCAGACAGTCCGGGCGGGAGACCCAGTACTTC. This encodes CASRQSGRETQYF.

The rearrangement links TRBV5-1 to TRBJ2-5, with 7 positions matching TRBD1. CDR1 is SGHRS, CDR2 YFSETQ, per germline. The V gene end was trimmed by 4 bases and the J gene end by 2 bases; junction bases not matched to a gene: 11. The CDR3 runs to 16 residues. DNA for the CDR3: TGCGCCAGCAGCCCTAATACAGGGGTCCCTCAAGAGACCCAGTACTTC. Protein sequence: CASSPNTGVPQETQYF.

This clone was recorded a few times. V is TRBV5-1 and J is TRBJ2-7, with D maybe TRBD2 (5 bases). Germline values: CDR1 SGHRS, CDR2 YFSETQ. Trimming took 5 bases from V and 0 from J, leaving 18 bases between them. The CDR3 contains 16 residues. The CDR3 reads CASRRQSGASSYEQYF. CDR3 DNA: TGCGCCAGCAGGCGCCAAAGCGGAGCTAGCTCCTACGAGCAGTACTTC.

V and J are TRBV5-1 and TRBJ2-5; D possibly matches TRBD1 or TRBD2 (5 bases each). V was clipped by 4 bases and J by 1 base, with 11 bases between them. Germline V gene sequence: CDR1 SGHRS, CDR2 YFSETQ. The CDR3 consists of 14 residues. The DNA for the CDR3 is TGCGCCAGCAGCCTACCGGGACGCCAAGAGACCCAGTACTTC. Its translation: CASSLPGRQETQYF.

The gene calls are TRBV2 and TRBJ2-7; 7 bases align to TRBD1. The CDR3 covers 14 residues. With V trimmed by 4 bases and J by 5 bases, 8 bases remained unmatched. The germline gives CDR1 SNHLY, CDR2 FYNNEI. The CDR3 DNA sequence: TGTGCCAGCAGTGGACAGGGTTTCTTCGACGAGCAGTACTTC. This gives the protein CASSGQGFFDEQYF.

Only one count was recorded for this clone. The V call is TRBV19, the J call TRBJ1-2, with 10 bases aligning to TRBD1. This CDR3 has 15 amino acids. The V and J ends lost 6 bases and 3 bases, in that order; junction bases with no gene match: 7. CDR1 and CDR2 from the germline V gene are LNHDA and SQIVND (reference sequence). CDR3 nucleotides: TGTGCCAGTAGCGACCTCGGGACAGGGGACTATGGCTACACCTTC. It translates to CASSDLGTGDYGYTF.

V and J are TRBV7-8 and TRBJ2-7, with D possibly matching TRBD2 (6 bases). The germline V gene encodes CDR1 SGHVS and CDR2 FQNEAQ. This CDR3 comprises 13 residues. With 5 bases removed from V and 7 bases from J, the gap between germline ends came to 15 bases. The CDR3: CASSPLEAGEQYF. The CDR3 coding sequence is TGTGCCAGCAGCCCCCTGGAGGCGGGGGAGCAGTACTTC.